The 27 T cell receptor beta chains reported below all come from one sample, sequenced in a study of cytomegalovirus exposure and HLA in healthy donors. In the PCR, 60 Vbeta and 13 Jbeta primers were used. TCRdb's table, derived via immunoSEQ multiplex PCR, lists solely in-frame clones and lacks some. The sample table includes tens of thousands of clones. The specimen was PBMCs. The receptors derive from a man aged 25-45 years in good health and CMV-seronegative.

This rearrangement joins TRBV7-8 to TRBJ1-2, with TRBD1 as a possible D gene (6 bases). The germline CDR1 and CDR2 sequences are SGHVS and FQNEAQ. The CDR3 sequence is 14 residues long. V was shortened by 1 base and J by 8 bases, with 14 bases between the two germline ends. CDR3 nucleotide sequence: TGTGCCAGCAGCTTAGGCGGGGGGGCTTGGGGCTACACCTTC. Translating it yields CASSLGGGAWGYTF.

The chain employs TRBV5-6 and TRBJ2-5, with TRBD2 identical over 9 bases. Losses at the gene ends were 0 bases for V and 2 bases for J; bases not matched to a gene: 5. In germline, CDR1 is SGHDT, CDR2 YYEEEE. This CDR3 has 16 residues. In DNA form, the CDR3 reads TGTGCCAGCAGCTTGGCCCCGGGACTAGCTCAAGAGACCCAGTACTTC. Amino acids: CASSLAPGLAQETQYF.

The rearrangement joins TRBV6-5 to TRBJ1-1; D remains ambiguous. V shed 1 base and J shed 5 bases, with 11 bases lying between them. The CDR3 runs to 14 residues. CDR1 and CDR2 from the germline V gene are MNHEY and SVGAGI. CDR3 nucleotide sequence: TGTGCCAGCAGTTACTTTGGGGAGGCGACTGAAGCTTTCTTT. Its protein is CASSYFGEATEAFF.

This rearrangement joins TRBV6-5 to TRBJ1-3, with D tentatively TRBD1 (6 bases). Trimming shortened V by 3 bases and J by 4 bases, and 16 bases separated the two germline ends. The CDR3 extends over 16 amino acids. Germline loops: CDR1 MNHEY, CDR2 SVGAGI. CDR3 bases: TGTGCCAGCAGTTATCTTGGGGGGGCGCCCGGAAACACCATATATTTT. Translation: CASSYLGGAPGNTIYF.

The chain joins TRBV5-6 to TRBJ2-1, with a weak D call TRBD2 (7 bases). The CDR3 spans 16 residues. V lost 1 base and J lost 4, with 15 bases in between. CDR1 and CDR2 (germline): SGHDT, YYEEEE. The CDR3 region has the DNA TGTGCCAGCAGCTTGTTATTGGGAGGGGGGTACAATGAGCAGTTCTTC. Translation gives CASSLLLGGGYNEQFF.

J is TRBJ2-7 and V is TRBV11-2, with a weak D call TRBD1 (5 bases). Trimming removed 0 bases from V and 2 bases from J, with 11 bases in between. The CDR3 consists of 15 residues. Germline V gene sequence: CDR1 SGHAT, CDR2 FQNNGV. The CDR3 nucleotides read TGTGCCAGCAGCTTAGAGTTTCAGGGCCCCTACGAGCAGTACTTC. Its translation is CASSLEFQGPYEQYF.

This chain links TRBV9 with TRBJ2-1, with TRBD2 identical over 9 bases. J was trimmed by 8 bases and V by 0 bases; bases with no gene match: 6. Germline V gene lookup returns CDR1 SGDLS and CDR2 YYNGEE. The CDR3 is made up of 15 amino acids. CDR3 residues: CASSVDAGGPYEQFF. As DNA, the CDR3 is TGTGCCAGCAGCGTAGATGCGGGAGGGCCCTATGAGCAGTTCTTC.

The chain combines TRBV7-9 with TRBJ2-5; 11 nucleotides align to TRBD1. V trimming: 5 bases; J trimming: 4 bases; junction bases outside the gene matches: 12. Germline values: CDR1 SEHNR, CDR2 FQNEAQ (reference sequence). This CDR3 comprises 17 residues. Here the CDR3 DNA reads TGTGCCAGCAGCGGCCGGGACAGGGGGATGAAGGGAGAGACCCAGTACTTC. Translating gives CASSGRDRGMKGETQYF.

The chain combines TRBV6-5 with TRBJ2-1; D call uncertain. Germline CDR1 MNHEY, CDR2 SVGAGI. CDR3 length: 13 residues. V lost 5 bases, J lost 5 bases, and 10 bases lay in between. CDR3: CASSRLLDNEQFF. The CDR3 DNA is TGTGCCAGCAGTCGCCTACTGGACAATGAGCAGTTCTTC.

The chain carries TRBV10-3 and TRBJ2-7; TRBD1 is a possible D gene (6 bases). The V gene lost 4 bases and the J gene lost 0 bases, with 10 bases spanning the gap. There are 14 residues in the CDR3. Germline V lookup: CDR1 ENHRY, CDR2 SYGVKD. The CDR3 is CAISGGQYSYEQYF. CDR3 sequence (DNA): TGTGCCATCAGTGGGGGACAATACTCCTACGAGCAGTACTTC.

This chain joins TRBV4-1 and TRBJ2-7; 8 nucleotides align to TRBD1. The CDR3 is made up of 16 amino acids. V shed 1 base and J 4 bases; nucleotides not matched to a gene: 9. Germline CDR1 and CDR2: MGHRA and YSYEKL. This CDR3 is CASSQAKRTGWYEQYF. CDR3 bases: TGCGCCAGCAGCCAAGCCAAGCGGACAGGGTGGTACGAGCAGTACTTC.

The genes are TRBV5-1 and TRBJ2-7, with 10 bases aligning to TRBD2. The CDR3 length is 16 residues. With V trimmed by 4 bases and J by 5 bases, 12 bases remained unmatched. The V gene's germline CDR1 is SGHRS and CDR2 YFSETQ. The CDR3 DNA follows: TGCGCCAGCAGCGGGGACGTTAGCGGGAGGCTCCACGAGCAGTACTTC. Its protein is CASSGDVSGRLHEQYF.

The chain carries TRBV7-2 and TRBJ1-6; 7 bases match TRBD1. Looked up from germline, CDR1 is SGHTA and CDR2 is FQGNSA. The CDR3 is 14 residues long. Trimming at V came to 5 bases and at J to 9 bases, leaving 7 bases not matched to a gene. The CDR3, as DNA: TGTGCCAGCAGCACCGGACAGGACGTTTCACCCCTCCACTTT. Its protein product is CASSTGQDVSPLHF.

The rearrangement uses TRBV6-6 and TRBJ2-7; 10 positions match TRBD1. Germline CDR1 and CDR2: MNHNY and SVGAGI (reference sequence). V was clipped by 6 bases and J by 7 bases; unmatched bases: 9. The CDR3 covers 14 residues. In DNA, the CDR3 is TGTGCCAGCAGCATCGGGACAGGGGTGGGGGAGCAGTACTTC. Translating it yields CASSIGTGVGEQYF.

The rearrangement joins TRBV2 to TRBJ1-5, with no clear D. V lost 6 bases to trimming and J lost 0 bases, with 9 bases between them. The CDR3 is made up of 14 amino acids. Germline CDR1 SNHLY, CDR2 FYNNEI. The DNA for the CDR3 is TGTGCCAGCAGGGCAAGTAATAGCAATCAGCCCCAGCATTTT. It translates to CASRASNSNQPQHF.

The V and J genes are TRBV2 and TRBJ1-1; D unresolved. The CDR3 has 14 residues. Between the trimmed V and J ends, which lost 1 base and 5 bases, there was a span of 11 bases. The germline CDR1 and CDR2 sequences are SNHLY and FYNNEI. The CDR3 region has the DNA TGTGCCAGCAGTGAAGATACGGGGAATACTGAAGCTTTCTTT. It codes for CASSEDTGNTEAFF.

The chain uses TRBV18 and TRBJ1-1; D is perhaps TRBD1 (6 bases). From germline, CDR1 is KGHSH and CDR2 LQKENI. V dropped 5 bases and J dropped 5 bases, with 12 bases sitting between them. The CDR3 has 13 amino acids. CDR3 residues: CASSIQGVTEAFF. The CDR3, as DNA: TGTGCCAGCTCAATACAGGGTGTGACTGAAGCTTTCTTT.

The gene calls are TRBV6-7 and TRBJ2-7; possibly TRBD2 for D (5 bases). TRBV6-7 is noted as an ORF with a role that remains uncertain. Trimming shortened V by 11 bases and J by 5 bases, and 13 bases separated the two germline ends. This CDR3 region has 11 residues. Here the CDR3 reads CAVWGAHEQYF. The CDR3 nucleotides are TGTGCCGTATGGGGAGCCCACGAGCAGTACTTC.

The chain couples TRBV27 to TRBJ1-1, with D perhaps TRBD1 (5 bases). The CDR3 sequence is 14 residues long. Germline V gene lookup returns CDR1 MNHEY and CDR2 SMNVEV (reference sequence). The V end lost 8 bases, the J end lost 1 base, and 14 bases lay between the germline ends. The DNA for the CDR3 is TGTGCCAGCTCCTGGGACTGGAAGAACACTGAAGCTTTCTTT. It specifies CASSWDWKNTEAFF.

Turning to this clone: This same CDR3 is encoded by further DNA sequences in the sample. This chain uses TRBV25-1 with TRBJ1-6; D is ambiguous. V dropped 10 bases and J dropped 7 bases, with 8 bases sitting between them. This CDR3 spans 11 amino acids. Germline V gives CDR1 MGHDK, CDR2 SYGVNS. Written as DNA, the CDR3 is TGTGCCACCGGGTACAATTCACCCCTCCACTTT. Its protein product is CATGYNSPLHF.

J is TRBJ1-5 and V is TRBV10-2, with D perhaps TRBD1 (5 bases). V was pared by 2 bases and J by 7 bases, with 12 bases between. Per the germline V gene, CDR1 is WSHSY and CDR2 is SAAADI. The CDR3 runs to 14 residues. The CDR3, as DNA: TGCGCCAGCAGTGAGGGAGGGACCTACCAGCCCCAGCATTTT. Protein: CASSEGGTYQPQHF.

The V gene is TRBV7-9, the J gene TRBJ2-3, with a weak D call TRBD2 (6 bases). Per germline, CDR1 SEHNR and CDR2 FQNEAQ (reference sequence). This CDR3 comprises 12 residues. Trimming pared 3 bases from V and 6 bases from J, leaving 7 bases between. CDR3 nucleotides: TGTGCCAGCAGCTTTCGGGGGGATACGCAGTATTTT. This gives the protein CASSFRGDTQYF. The full variable domain, in which reference TRBV7-9 and TRBJ2-3 provide the parts outside the CDR3, is DTGVSQNPRHKITKRGQNVTFRCDPISEHNRLYWYRQTLGQGPEFLTYFQNEAQLEKSRLLSDRFSAERPKGSFSTLEIQRTEQGDSAMYLCASSFRGDTQYFGPGTRLTVL.

The chain recombines TRBV30 with TRBJ2-3, with 12 bases identical to TRBD2. Germline loops: CDR1 GTSNPN, CDR2 SVGIG (reference sequence). V gave up 2 bases and J gave up 0 bases; unmatched junction bases: 12. The CDR3 extends over 19 amino acids. In DNA form, the CDR3 reads TGTGCCTGGAGTAGGGGACTAGCGGGCTCGCCTTCTAGCACAGATACGCAGTATTTT. This translates into CAWSRGLAGSPSSTDTQYF.

About this clone: At the DNA level, this CDR3 is encoded by other sequences in the same sample as well. The V and J genes are TRBV18 and TRBJ2-2; 7 nucleotides agree with TRBD1. This CDR3 region has 16 residues. With V trimmed by 3 bases and J by 3 bases, 7 bases remained unmatched. CDR1 is KGHSH and CDR2 is LQKENI in the germline V gene. CDR3 sequence reads: CASSPPTGVDTGELFF. CDR3 DNA sequence: TGTGCCAGCTCACCTCCCACAGGGGTCGACACCGGGGAGCTGTTTTTT.

This clone registers medium-sized by frequency. V gene TRBV11-1 combines with J gene TRBJ1-2; 9 bases are a match to TRBD1. The V gene end was trimmed by 5 bases and the J gene end by 5 bases; junction bases not matched to a gene: 6. The CDR3 contains 14 residues. From germline, CDR1 is SGHAT and CDR2 FQDESV (reference sequence). The CDR3 DNA reads TGTGCCAGCAGCGCACCGGGACAGGGATATGGCTACACCTTC. Its translation is CASSAPGQGYGYTF.

The CDR3 sequence: CASSVEGTSGGAGYEQYF. The CDR3 nucleotides are TGTGCCAGCAGCGTAGAGGGGACTAGCGGGGGGGCCGGTTACGAGCAGTACTTC. The chain couples TRBV9 to TRBJ2-7; the match to TRBD2 covers 16 bases. The V and J ends lost 0 bases and 4 bases, in that order; junction bases with no gene match: 7. This CDR3 comprises 18 residues. CDR1 SGDLS and CDR2 YYNGEE come from the germline V gene. The full variable domain, rest sourced from reference TRBV9 and TRBJ2-7, is DSGVTQTPKHLITATGQRVTLRCSPRSGDLSVYWYQQSLDQGLQFLIQYYNGEERAKGNILERFSAQQFPDLHSELNLSSLELGDSALYFCASSVEGTSGGAGYEQYFGPGTRLTVT.

This chain uses TRBV27 with TRBJ2-1; a weak D match, TRBD2 (6 bases). Germline CDR1 MNHEY, CDR2 SMNVEV (reference sequence). This CDR3 is 14 amino acids long. With 2 bases removed from V and 7 bases from J, the gap between germline ends came to 12 bases. CDR3 protein: CASSLVAGLNEQFF. In DNA, the CDR3 is TGTGCCAGCAGTTTAGTGGCGGGGCTTAATGAGCAGTTCTTC.